One and the same sample provided the 3 T cell receptor beta chains below, sequenced in a study of T-cell memory formation after mild COVID-19. TCRdb itself ran the 5' RACE reads through MiXCR, one entry per CDR3 protein. This sample has about 190,000 distinct CDR3 sequences, with about 21% found just once. The sequenced sample was PBMCs or a T cell subset sorted from them (not recorded which). The receptors shown here come from an adult woman who had mild COVID-19 (a few samples of this study predate the infection). Cell type and time point are not known.

This clonotype was seen only a few times. The J gene is TRBJ2-2, the V gene TRBV4-1; 8 bases align to TRBD1. CDR3 length: 14 residues. The germline V gene encodes CDR1 MGHRA and CDR2 YSYEKL. V gave up 0 bases and J gave up 6 bases; unmatched junction bases: 0. For the CDR3, the DNA is TGCGCCAGCAGCCAAGAACAGGGGGCCGGGGAGCTGTTTTTT. This sequence encodes CASSQEQGAGELFF.

V is TRBV4-1 and J is TRBJ1-6; D gene uncertain. The length of the CDR3 is 16 residues. Germline-derived CDR1 and CDR2 are MGHRA and YSYEKL. Trimming stripped 0 bases from V and 7 bases from J, with 13 bases between. CDR3 sequence (DNA): TGCGCCAGCAGCCAAGATGAGGTACAGCCCAATTCACCCCTCCACTTT. It codes for CASSQDEVQPNSPLHF.

The genes are TRBV3-1 and TRBJ1-1; D perhaps matches TRBD1 (5 bases). The CDR3 length is 14 residues. V was cut by 0 bases and J by 3 bases, with 8 bases left in between. Germline V gene sequence: CDR1 LGHDT, CDR2 YNNKEL (reference sequence). The CDR3 nucleotides read TGTGCCAGCAGCCAAGACAGGGTCGACACTGAAGCTTTCTTT. Protein: CASSQDRVDTEAFF.